This T cell receptor (beta chain) comes out of a study of cytotoxic CD8 clonotypes in ibrutinib-treated CLL. Looking at the study overall: Responses: 24 partial, 2 complete; after median approximately 67 months, around 14 stayed remitted, some twelve progressed.

CDR3 size: 15 residues. Germline-derived CDR1 and CDR2 are SEHNR and FQNEAQ (reference sequence). Trimming at V came to 5 bases and at J to 4 bases, leaving 7 bases not matched to a gene. Investigators sought sequencing depths of between 1 in 200,000 and 1 in 1 million T cells. Some clones are missing from TCRdb's copy, which holds only in-frame ones; the method was immunoSEQ multiplex PCR. The sample contains fewer than 50,000 clones, approximately 50% of which appear only once. As to this clone: What it binds is unknown.

Study conclusions and caveats: Clonality correlated strongly with circulating CD8+ T cells and exceeded age-matched healthy donors at baseline.

PBMCs that had been cryopreserved were the source of approximately 2 micrograms of genomic DNA for TCR beta libraries. V and J are TRBV7-9 and TRBJ2-3; 9 bases match TRBD1. This material consisted of PBMCs, taken after 12 months of ibrutinib treatment. The source of this sequence is a human donor with chronic lymphocytic leukemia. The CDR3, as DNA: TGTGCCAGCAGCGGCACAGGGGGCGGGTCAGATACGCAGTATTTT. Translation: CASSGTGGGSDTQYF.